The present T cell receptor (beta chain) was sequenced within a study of blood T cell repertoires in COVID-19. Study context: Nucleic acid was either cDNA or gDNA, and it came from T cells, B-cell-depleted T cells, or PBMCs.

The V gene's germline CDR1 is SGHRS and CDR2 YFSETQ. The V end was cut by 4 bases, the J end by 8 bases, with 13 bases between. The CDR3 covers 13 residues. In the original workflow: Amplifying reference gene primers gave estimates of nucleated cell counts. Produced via immunoSEQ multiplex PCR; TCRdb's table is partial and in-frame only. V and J calls and clone size are as listed in that table; D and trimming were resolved from the DNA. Of 130,000 to 150,000 clones in the sample, around 84% were seen once. V usage is TRBV5-1 and J usage is TRBJ2-4; the D gene is possibly TRBD2 (5 bases). The sequence derives from a human donor in a cohort sampled during active COVID-19. Source material: peripheral blood. The CDR3 DNA follows: TGCGCCAGCAGCCCGGACTTGGAAGACATTCAGTACTTC. Its translation is CASSPDLEDIQYF.